This passage covers 28 T cell receptor beta chains from one sample sequenced in a study of PD-L1 blockade in urothelial cancer. Described time point: peripheral blood 6 weeks after treatment start. Sequencing used immunoSEQ multiplex PCR; TCRdb keeps in-frame clones, though not all of them. This sample carries about 30,000 clones, about nine tenths of them seen once, and the ten largest clones take roughly 8%. Material: PBMCs, obtained around atezolizumab (anti-PD-L1) treatment. These receptors originate from a man at least 80 years old with urothelial cancer.

Of note for this clone: Other nucleotide sequences in the sample specify the same CDR3. The chain links TRBV6-6 to TRBJ1-1; 8 nucleotides line up with TRBD1. The CDR3 extends over 14 amino acids. Germline V gene sequence: CDR1 MNHNY, CDR2 SVGAGI (reference sequence). Unmatched junction bases numbered 5, after V lost 6 bases and J lost 2 bases. CDR3 residues: CASREGQVNTEAFF. CDR3 sequence (DNA): TGTGCCAGCAGAGAGGGACAGGTAAACACTGAAGCTTTCTTT.

The CDR3 DNA is TGTGCCAGCAGACAAGACAGGGAGGACACTGAAGCTTTCTTT. Residues: CASRQDREDTEAFF. The rearrangement joins TRBV6-5 to TRBJ1-1; 7 nucleotides line up with TRBD1. CDR3 length: 14 amino acids. The V gene's germline CDR1 is MNHEY and CDR2 SVGAGI. The trim removed 6 bases at V and 3 bases at J, leaving 7 bases unmatched.

The V and J genes are TRBV5-1 and TRBJ1-1; 10 nucleotides agree with TRBD1. V dropped 0 bases and J dropped 1; count of bases not matched to a gene: 12. Germline assignment: CDR1 SGHRS and CDR2 YFSETQ. This CDR3 region has 19 residues. This CDR3 reads CASSLALRRDRGSNTEAFF. Here the CDR3 DNA reads TGCGCCAGCAGCTTGGCTTTGAGGCGGGACAGGGGATCGAACACTGAAGCTTTCTTT.

V and J are TRBV10-3 and TRBJ1-2; D uncertain. The CDR3 is 14 residues long. Germline V gives CDR1 ENHRY, CDR2 SYGVKD. V was trimmed by 2 bases and J by 6 bases, leaving 13 bases between them. CDR3: CAISEAQTRDGYTF. The CDR3 DNA is TGTGCCATCAGTGAGGCCCAAACTAGGGATGGCTACACCTTC.

This chain links TRBV19 with TRBJ1-5; the D is unclear. Germline assignment: CDR1 LNHDA and CDR2 SQIVND (reference sequence). There are 15 residues in the CDR3. The ends were cut back, 8 bases at V and 3 bases at J, with 17 bases in the middle. CDR3 nucleotides: TGTGCCAGTTCTGCGACGGGGAGAGACAATCAGCCCCAGCATTTT. Protein sequence: CASSATGRDNQPQHF.

The DNA for the CDR3 is TGTGCCAGCAGCTTAGAAAGGGGGTTTAATGAAAAACTGTTTTTT. This translates into CASSLERGFNEKLFF. The chain carries TRBV7-9 and TRBJ1-4; possibly TRBD1 for D (6 bases). V lost 1 base to trimming and J lost 4 bases, with 10 bases between them. The germline gives CDR1 SEHNR, CDR2 FQNEAQ (reference sequence). This CDR3 comprises 15 residues.

The chain uses TRBV5-1 and TRBJ2-2, with 7 nucleotides matching TRBD2. CDR1 is SGHRS, CDR2 YFSETQ, per germline. The V gene end was trimmed by 1 base and the J gene end by 3 bases; junction bases not matched to a gene: 6. This CDR3 is built from 16 residues. CDR3: CASSLREARDTGELFF. In DNA form, the CDR3 reads TGCGCCAGCAGCTTGCGGGAGGCTAGGGACACCGGGGAGCTGTTTTTT.

Comment on this clone: The junction does not match germline at one end; this may be a read error. The chain combines TRBV10-3 with TRBJ2-2; 10 bases line up with TRBD2. The CDR3 consists of 13 residues. Germline loops: CDR1 ENHRY, CDR2 SYGVKD. DNA of the CDR3: TGTGCCTCAACTAGCGGGAACGCCGGGGAGCTGTTTTTT. Protein: CASTSGNAGELFF.

The chain is built from TRBV7-2 and TRBJ2-1, with TRBD2 identical over 12 bases. Germline-derived CDR1 and CDR2 are SGHTA and FQGNSA. The CDR3 spans 14 residues. The V and J ends lost 8 bases and 8 bases, in that order; junction bases with no gene match: 7. The CDR3 DNA reads as TGTGCCAGCCGACTAGCGGGAGAAGGCCATGAGCAGTTCTTC. This encodes CASRLAGEGHEQFF.

This chain joins TRBV18 and TRBJ2-1; 10 bases are shared with TRBD2. Trimming at V came to 6 bases and at J to 3 bases, leaving 5 bases not matched to a gene. The CDR3 covers 15 residues. Looked up from germline, CDR1 is KGHSH and CDR2 is LQKENI. The DNA for the CDR3 is TGTGCCAGCTCGCCCCTAGCGGGAGACTACAATGAGCAGTTCTTC. Encoded protein: CASSPLAGDYNEQFF.

CDR3 amino acids: CASSRGLAETYEQYF. The DNA for the CDR3 is TGTGCCAGCAGCCGCGGACTAGCCGAAACCTACGAGCAGTACTTC. The V call is TRBV7-9, the J call TRBJ2-7, with TRBD2 identical over 8 bases. The ends lost 5 bases at V and 2 bases at J; junction bases unmatched: 8. This CDR3 is built from 15 residues. Germline V gives CDR1 SEHNR, CDR2 FQNEAQ (reference sequence). Combining the CDR3 with reference TRBV7-9 and TRBJ2-7 gives the whole variable domain DTGVSQNPRHKITKRGQNVTFRCDPISEHNRLYWYRQTLGQGPEFLTYFQNEAQLEKSRLLSDRFSAERPKGSFSTLEIQRTEQGDSAMYLCASSRGLAETYEQYFGPGTRLTVT.

The gene calls are TRBV7-9 and TRBJ2-3; 8 bases agree with TRBD2. CDR1 and CDR2 (germline): SEHNR, FQNEAQ (reference sequence). Trimming at V came to 2 bases and at J to 4 bases, leaving 5 bases not matched to a gene. The CDR3 sequence is 15 residues long. CDR3 nucleotides: TGTGCCAGCAGCTTAACAGCGGGAGCTGCAGATACGCAGTATTTT. As protein: CASSLTAGAADTQYF.

The chain uses TRBV27 and TRBJ2-7; the match to TRBD2 covers 8 bases. The CDR3 runs 15 residues. Trimming removed 6 bases from V and 2 bases from J; junction bases left unmatched: 9. The V gene's germline CDR1 is MNHEY and CDR2 SMNVEV (reference sequence). The CDR3 sequence is CASSRYREGPYEQYF. CDR3 sequence (DNA): TGTGCCAGCAGCCGCTACCGGGAGGGCCCCTACGAGCAGTACTTC.

The chain has TRBV2 and TRBJ2-5; unclear D gene. This CDR3 is built from 11 residues. Trimming cost V 7 bases and J 5 bases, with 8 bases left between them. Germline V CDR1 and CDR2: SNHLY, FYNNEI. The CDR3 sequence is CASKLTETQYF. In nucleotides, the CDR3 is TGTGCCAGCAAACTCACGGAGACCCAGTACTTC.

This chain links TRBV19 with TRBJ2-4; no clear D. Deletions cut 1 base from V and 0 bases from J, with 4 bases between. The CDR3 is 14 residues long. Germline values: CDR1 LNHDA, CDR2 SQIVND (reference sequence). The CDR3 DNA sequence: TGTGCCAGTAGTATAGCAGTAGCCAAAAACATTCAGTACTTC. It codes for CASSIAVAKNIQYF.

This chain uses TRBV19 with TRBJ2-2; the match to TRBD2 covers 8 bases. CDR1 and CDR2 from the germline V gene are LNHDA and SQIVND (reference sequence). The CDR3 consists of 15 residues. Trimming took 4 bases from V and 6 from J; bases not matched to a gene: 7. The CDR3 reads CASSKRSGKSGELFF. In DNA, the CDR3 is TGTGCCAGTAGTAAGCGTAGCGGGAAATCCGGGGAGCTGTTTTTT.

In this sample, this clone turned up once. The V and J genes are TRBV7-7 and TRBJ2-5; 10 positions agree with TRBD2. Germline-derived CDR1 and CDR2 are SSHAT and FNYEAQ (reference sequence). The CDR3 has 15 amino acids. V was clipped by 5 bases and J by 4 bases; unmatched bases: 7. The CDR3 loop is CASSLLAGAGETQYF. The CDR3 nucleotides are TGTGCCAGCAGCCTTCTAGCGGGAGCGGGAGAGACCCAGTACTTC.

V gene TRBV7-2 combines with J gene TRBJ2-5, with 10 bases that match TRBD2. The length of the CDR3 is 15 residues. From germline, CDR1 is SGHTA and CDR2 FQGNSA. Trimming at V came to 2 bases and at J to 3 bases, leaving 3 bases not matched to a gene. CDR3 sequence (DNA): TGTGCCAGCAGCTTACTAGCGGGGGTAGAAGAGACCCAGTACTTC. Translation: CASSLLAGVEETQYF.

The rearrangement uses TRBV5-4 and TRBJ1-1; D is possibly TRBD1 (5 bases). Germline-derived CDR1 and CDR2 are SGHNT and YYREEE (reference sequence). This CDR3 contains 15 residues. V was trimmed by 0 bases and J by 1 base, leaving 10 bases between them. CDR3 nucleotide sequence: TGTGCCAGCAGCTTGGGGCCGGGGGGGAACACTGAAGCTTTCTTT. Translation: CASSLGPGGNTEAFF. The whole variable domain, filled in from reference TRBV5-4 and TRBJ1-1, reads ETGVTQSPTHLIKTRGQQVTLRCSSQSGHNTVSWYQQALGQGPQFIFQYYREEENGRGNFPPRFSGLQFPNYSSELNVNALELDDSALYLCASSLGPGGNTEAFFGQGTRLTVV.

The chain couples TRBV5-1 to TRBJ2-3; a weak D match, TRBD1 (5 bases). V lost 7 bases and J lost 4, with 16 bases in between. Germline V gives CDR1 SGHRS, CDR2 YFSETQ. This CDR3 region has 14 residues. Written as DNA, the CDR3 is TGCGCCAGCCGTGAAGGGGTAAAGGCAGATACGCAGTATTTT. Translating gives CASREGVKADTQYF.

The V call is TRBV18, the J call TRBJ1-2; 7 bases agree with TRBD1. CDR1 and CDR2 from the germline V gene are KGHSH and LQKENI. Trimming at V came to 3 bases and at J to 5 bases, leaving 9 bases not matched to a gene. The CDR3 loop spans 15 amino acids. The CDR3 region has the DNA TGTGCCAGCTCACCCCCCGGGACAGACTTTTATGGCTACACCTTC. Its protein is CASSPPGTDFYGYTF.

The chain employs TRBV5-1 and TRBJ2-7, with 7 bases identical to TRBD1. This CDR3 spans 15 amino acids. CDR1 is SGHRS, CDR2 YFSETQ, per germline. V trimming: 0 bases; J trimming: 4 bases; junction bases outside the gene matches: 7. This CDR3 is CASSLDRGLKYEQYF. DNA of the CDR3: TGCGCCAGCAGCTTGGACAGGGGCCTGAAGTACGAGCAGTACTTC.

V usage is TRBV6-6 and J usage is TRBJ2-3; 7 bases align to TRBD2. Germline lookup yields CDR1 MNHNY and CDR2 SVGAGI (reference sequence). After removal of 6 bases from V and 4 bases from J, the junction contained 13 bases not matched to a gene. The CDR3 is 16 amino acids. CDR3 in amino acids: CASRPLVAGDADTQYF. DNA for the CDR3: TGTGCCAGCAGACCCCTTGTGGCGGGGGACGCAGATACGCAGTATTTT.

V gene TRBV19 combines with J gene TRBJ2-3; D gene uncertain. Looked up from germline, CDR1 is LNHDA and CDR2 is SQIVND (reference sequence). CDR3 length equals 14 residues. V dropped 1 base and J dropped 0 bases, with 5 bases sitting between them. In DNA, the CDR3 is TGTGCCAGTAGTATAGCTAGAAGCACAGATACGCAGTATTTT. The encoded protein is CASSIARSTDTQYF.

This sequence joins TRBV6-5 and TRBJ2-5; D is perhaps TRBD1 (6 bases). The CDR3 length is 14 residues. Germline values: CDR1 MNHEY, CDR2 SVGAGI. The V gene lost 9 bases and the J gene lost 4 bases, with 18 bases spanning the gap. CDR3 amino acids: CASTVTTGLETQYF. CDR3 nucleotide sequence: TGTGCCAGTACAGTCACCACAGGGTTAGAGACCCAGTACTTC.

J is TRBJ1-5 and V is TRBV18; TRBD1 matches at 8 bases. In germline, CDR1 is KGHSH, CDR2 LQKENI. The CDR3 totals 16 residues. Trimming removed 4 bases from V and 12 bases from J; junction bases left unmatched: 17. CDR3 protein: CASSRTTGDGVERQHF. For the CDR3, the DNA is TGTGCCAGCTCACGGACGACAGGGGACGGAGTGGAGCGCCAGCATTTT.

CDR3 amino acids: CAWGHQGAQETQYF. DNA for the CDR3: TGTGCCTGGGGGCATCAGGGGGCCCAAGAGACCCAGTACTTC. The rearrangement joins TRBV30 to TRBJ2-5; TRBD1 matches at 8 bases. The V gene end was trimmed by 5 bases and the J gene end by 1 base; junction bases not matched to a gene: 6. Germline V gene sequence: CDR1 GTSNPN, CDR2 SVGIG (reference sequence). This CDR3 spans 14 amino acids.

The chain has TRBV10-3 and TRBJ2-3; 11 nucleotides line up with TRBD2. Germline V gives CDR1 ENHRY, CDR2 SYGVKD. The CDR3 runs to 15 residues. V was pared by 3 bases and J by 6 bases, with 5 bases of the junction left unmatched. The CDR3 bases are TGTGCCATCAGTGACACTAGCGGGAGTGGGGATACGCAGTATTTT. As protein: CAISDTSGSGDTQYF.